This TCR beta chain was found in a study of control samples from healthy donors and cancer patients. The table came from immunoSEQ multiplex PCR; TCRdb's copy has only in-frame clones and leaves some out. The sample shows 130,000 to 150,000 clones, 70% to 90% of them seen only once. Looked up from germline, CDR1 is MGHRA and CDR2 is YSYEKL. This CDR3 contains 16 residues. With 0 bases removed from V and 9 bases from J, the gap between germline ends came to 18 bases. Sequencing was carried out using blood. This chain uses TRBV4-1 with TRBJ1-3; D is perhaps TRBD1 (6 bases). The clonotype comes from a woman in her 30s in good health. The CDR3 protein is CASSQDWGAGIGTIYF. The CDR3 coding sequence is TGCGCCAGCAGCCAAGATTGGGGGGCGGGGATCGGCACCATATATTTT.